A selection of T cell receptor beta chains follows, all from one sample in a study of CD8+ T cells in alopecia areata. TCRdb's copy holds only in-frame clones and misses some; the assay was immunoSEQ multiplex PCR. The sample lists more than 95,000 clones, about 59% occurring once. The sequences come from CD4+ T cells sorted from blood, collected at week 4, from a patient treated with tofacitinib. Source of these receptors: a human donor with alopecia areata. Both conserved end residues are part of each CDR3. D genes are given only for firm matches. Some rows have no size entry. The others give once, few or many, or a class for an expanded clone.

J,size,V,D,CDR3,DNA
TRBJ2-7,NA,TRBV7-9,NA,CASSRDFYEQYF,TGTGCCAGCAGCCGAGACTTCTACGAGCAGTACTTC
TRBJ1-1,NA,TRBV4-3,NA,CASSQTQDPNTEAFF,TGCGCCAGCAGCCAAACCCAAGACCCAAACACTGAAGCTTTCTTT
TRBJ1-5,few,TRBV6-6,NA,CASSYEAVGNQPQHF,TGTGCCAGCAGTTACGAAGCCGTGGGCAATCAGCCCCAGCATTTT
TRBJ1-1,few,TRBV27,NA,CASRLGGAGTEAFF,TGTGCCAGCAGGTTGGGTGGGGCGGGGACTGAAGCTTTCTTT
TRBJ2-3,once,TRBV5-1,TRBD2,CASRPRPGLAGSGDTQYF,TGCGCCAGCAGACCTCGTCCGGGACTAGCGGGGAGCGGAGATACGCAGTATTTT
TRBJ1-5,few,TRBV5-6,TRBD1,CASSLDRDQPQHF,TGTGCCAGCAGCCTGGACAGGGATCAGCCCCAGCATTTT
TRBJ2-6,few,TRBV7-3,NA,CASSSSSGANVLTF,TGTGCCAGCAGCTCCTCCTCTGGGGCCAACGTCCTGACTTTC
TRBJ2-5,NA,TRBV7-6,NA,CASSFQTPETQYF,TGTGCCAGCAGCTTCCAGACCCCAGAGACCCAGTACTTC
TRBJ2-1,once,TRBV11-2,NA,CASTLRGGSGEQFF,TGTGCCAGCACCCTCAGGGGCGGGAGTGGTGAGCAGTTCTTC
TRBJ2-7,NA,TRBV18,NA,CASSPGTSTGREQYF,TGTGCCAGCTCACCAGGGACATCAACCGGGCGCGAGCAGTACTTC
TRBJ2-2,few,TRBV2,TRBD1,CASSQQGADTGELFF,TGTGCCAGCAGTCAACAGGGGGCCGACACCGGGGAGCTGTTTTTT
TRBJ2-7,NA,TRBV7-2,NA,CASSLGGPSRSYEQYF,TGTGCCAGCAGCTTAGGAGGTCCATCGCGCTCCTACGAGCAGTACTTC
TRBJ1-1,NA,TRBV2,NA,CATKTGQNTEAFF,TGTGCCACCAAAACCGGGCAGAACACTGAAGCTTTCTTT
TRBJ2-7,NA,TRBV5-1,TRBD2,CASSPRLAGAYEQYF,TGCGCCAGCAGCCCCCGACTAGCGGGAGCGTACGAGCAGTACTTC
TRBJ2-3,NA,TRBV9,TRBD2,CASSAIKGGADTQYF,TGTGCCAGCAGCGCTATTAAGGGAGGGGCAGATACGCAGTATTTT
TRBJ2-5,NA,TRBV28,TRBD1,CASSWTGEDGETQYF,TGTGCCAGCAGTTGGACAGGGGAAGACGGGGAGACCCAGTACTTC
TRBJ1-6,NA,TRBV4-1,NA,CASSQDLGSPLHF,TGCGCCAGCAGCCAAGATCTGGGTTCACCCCTCCACTTT
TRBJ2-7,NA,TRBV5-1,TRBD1,CASKGQALSYEQYF,TGCGCCAGCAAGGGACAGGCCCTTTCCTACGAGCAGTACTTC
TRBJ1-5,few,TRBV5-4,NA,CASSSDPNQPQHF,TGTGCCAGCAGCTCGGATCCCAATCAGCCCCAGCATTTT
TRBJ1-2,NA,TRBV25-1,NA,CASSPGGGRYGYTF,TGTGCCAGCAGCCCCGGAGGCGGCCGCTATGGCTACACCTTC
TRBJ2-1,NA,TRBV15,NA,CATSRGGRFANEQFF,TGTGCCACCAGCAGAGGCGGCAGGTTCGCCAATGAGCAGTTCTTC
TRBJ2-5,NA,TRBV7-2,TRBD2,CASSLGGTSGGASETQYF,TGTGCCAGCAGCTTAGGAGGGACTAGCGGGGGGGCCTCAGAGACCCAGTACTTC
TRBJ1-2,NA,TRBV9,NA,CASSEGTGLVIFGGYTF,TGTGCCAGCAGCGAGGGGACGGGCCTCGTTATATTCGGAGGCTACACCTTC
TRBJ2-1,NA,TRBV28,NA,CASSLTGGVGNEQFF,TGTGCCAGCAGTTTAACGGGGGGCGTGGGGAATGAGCAGTTCTTC
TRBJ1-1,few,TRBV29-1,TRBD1,CSEKTDRPFTEAFF,TGCAGCGAGAAAACGGACAGGCCCTTCACTGAAGCTTTCTTT
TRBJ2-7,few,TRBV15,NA,CATSREDLTIEQYF,TGTGCCACCAGCAGAGAGGATTTGACGATCGAGCAGTACTTC
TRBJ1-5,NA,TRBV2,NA,CASTLDGGNQPQHF,TGTGCCAGCACCTTGGACGGCGGCAATCAGCCCCAGCATTTT
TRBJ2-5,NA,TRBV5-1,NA,CASSPGTEKETQYF,TGCGCCAGCAGCCCCGGGACGGAGAAAGAGACCCAGTACTTC
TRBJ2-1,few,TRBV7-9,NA,CASTILDEQFF,TGTGCCAGTACGATCCTGGATGAGCAGTTCTTC
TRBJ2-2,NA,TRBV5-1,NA,CASETTGSTNTGELFF,TGCGCCAGCGAAACTACGGGCAGTACGAACACCGGGGAGCTGTTTTTT
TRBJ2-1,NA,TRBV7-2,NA,CASSPRGGRINEQFF,TGTGCCAGCAGCCCGAGGGGAGGCCGAATCAATGAGCAGTTCTTC
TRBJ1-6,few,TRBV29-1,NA,CSARQGDSPLHF,TGCAGCGCCCGGCAGGGTGATTCACCCCTCCACTTT
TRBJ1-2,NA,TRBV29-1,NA,CSGGRRNYGYTF,TGCAGCGGGGGACGACGGAACTATGGCTACACCTTC
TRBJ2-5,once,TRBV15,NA,CATSRGQAGYETQYF,TGTGCCACCAGCAGAGGCCAGGCAGGGTACGAGACCCAGTACTTC
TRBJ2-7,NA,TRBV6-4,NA,CASSQGPYEQYF,TGTGCCAGCAGCCAGGGGCCCTACGAGCAGTACTTC
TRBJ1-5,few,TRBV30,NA,CAWSPGGDQPQHF,TGTGCCTGGAGTCCGGGGGGGGATCAGCCCCAGCATTTT
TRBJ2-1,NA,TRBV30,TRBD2,CAWRPLLAGSYNEQFF,TGTGCCTGGCGCCCTCTTCTAGCGGGGTCCTACAATGAGCAGTTCTTC
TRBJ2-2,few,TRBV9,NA,CASSVVWNTGELFF,TGTGCCAGCAGCGTAGTATGGAACACCGGGGAGCTGTTTTTT
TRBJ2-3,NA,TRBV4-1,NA,CASSLLGDTSTDTQYF,TGCGCCAGCAGCCTCCTCGGAGACACTAGCACAGATACGCAGTATTTT
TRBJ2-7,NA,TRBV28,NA,CASSLHSGTGESYEQYF,TGTGCCAGCAGTTTACATTCCGGGACTGGGGAGTCCTACGAGCAGTACTTC
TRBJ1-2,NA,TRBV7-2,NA,CASSLGSQWYGYTF,TGTGCCAGCAGCTTGGGTTCGCAGTGGTATGGCTACACCTTC
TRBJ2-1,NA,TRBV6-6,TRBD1,CASRFGQGVDEQFF,TGTGCCAGCAGATTCGGACAGGGGGTCGATGAGCAGTTCTTC
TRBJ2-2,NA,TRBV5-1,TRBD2,CASSLSTSGTGELFF,TGCGCCAGCAGCTTGAGTACTAGCGGCACCGGGGAGCTGTTTTTT
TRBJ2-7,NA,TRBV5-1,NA,CASSLQTDYEQYF,TGCGCCAGCAGCCTGCAGACAGACTACGAGCAGTACTTC
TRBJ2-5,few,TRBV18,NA,CASSISHQGLKTQYF,TGTGCCAGCTCAATATCTCACCAGGGATTAAAGACCCAGTACTTC
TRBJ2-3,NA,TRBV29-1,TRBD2,CSGRESGRLTDTQYF,TGCAGCGGGAGGGAAAGCGGGAGGTTAACAGATACGCAGTATTTT
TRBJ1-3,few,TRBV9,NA,CASSVAPGRFSGNTIYF,TGTGCCAGCAGCGTAGCTCCGGGACGGTTCTCTGGAAACACCATATATTTT
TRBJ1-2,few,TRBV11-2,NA,CASSFSGAGRGYTF,TGTGCCAGCAGCTTTTCAGGGGCGGGCCGAGGCTACACCTTC
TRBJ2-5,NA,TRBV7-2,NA,CASSLGQGFQETQYF,TGTGCCAGCAGCTTAGGGCAGGGCTTCCAAGAGACCCAGTACTTC
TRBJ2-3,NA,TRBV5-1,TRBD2,CASRSGGSTDTQYF,TGCGCCAGCCGGAGCGGGGGGAGCACAGATACGCAGTATTTT
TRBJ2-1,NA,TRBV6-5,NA,CASSGRTTHEQFF,TGTGCCAGCAGTGGGCGGACGACCCATGAGCAGTTCTTC
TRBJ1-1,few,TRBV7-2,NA,CASSWTNGNTEAFF,TGTGCCAGCAGTTGGACAAACGGGAACACTGAAGCTTTCTTT
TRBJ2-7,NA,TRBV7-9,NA,CASSLAGRGEQYF,TGTGCCAGCAGCTTAGCAGGAAGGGGCGAGCAGTACTTC
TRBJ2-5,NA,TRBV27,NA,CASSLGFQETQYF,TGTGCCAGCAGCCTGGGGTTCCAAGAGACCCAGTACTTC
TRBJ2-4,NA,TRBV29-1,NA,CSVRLGGARYF,TGCAGCGTGAGACTAGGGGGAGCGCGGTACTTC
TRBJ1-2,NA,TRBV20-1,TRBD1,CSADRGYGYTF,TGCAGTGCCGACAGGGGGTATGGCTACACCTTC
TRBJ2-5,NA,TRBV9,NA,CASSVGSSAAGETQYF,TGTGCCAGCAGCGTAGGCTCGAGCGCGGCGGGAGAGACCCAGTACTTC
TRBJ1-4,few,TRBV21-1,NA,CASSKGESNEKLFF,TGTGCCAGCAGCAAAGGGGAGTCTAATGAAAAACTGTTTTTT